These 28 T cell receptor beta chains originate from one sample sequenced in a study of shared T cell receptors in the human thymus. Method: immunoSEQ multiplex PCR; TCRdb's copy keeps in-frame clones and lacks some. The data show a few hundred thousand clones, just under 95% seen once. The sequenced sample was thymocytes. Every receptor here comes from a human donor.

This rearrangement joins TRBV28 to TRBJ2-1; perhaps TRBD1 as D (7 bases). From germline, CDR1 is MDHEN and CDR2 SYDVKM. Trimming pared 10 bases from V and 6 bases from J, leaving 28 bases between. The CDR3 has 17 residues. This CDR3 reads CATRSSATGRPGNEQFF. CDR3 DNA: TGTGCCACCAGGAGTTCTGCGACAGGGAGGCCTGGCAATGAGCAGTTCTTC.

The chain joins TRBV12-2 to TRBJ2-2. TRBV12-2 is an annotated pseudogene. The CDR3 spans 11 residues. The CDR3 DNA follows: TGTGCAAGGAATTACACCGGGGAGCTGTTTTTT. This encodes CARNYTGELFF.

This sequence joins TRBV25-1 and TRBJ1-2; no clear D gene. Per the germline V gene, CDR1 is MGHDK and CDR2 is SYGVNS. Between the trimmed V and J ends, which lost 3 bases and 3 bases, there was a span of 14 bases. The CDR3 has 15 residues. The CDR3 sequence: CASSDDVQTHYGYTF. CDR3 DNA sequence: TGTGCCAGCAGTGACGACGTACAGACTCACTATGGCTACACCTTC.

CDR3 loop: CASSPGGSVGSEQFF. CDR3 in DNA: TGCGCCAGCAGTCCAGGGGGCTCGGTGGGGAGTGAGCAGTTCTTC. V usage is TRBV5-1 and J usage is TRBJ2-1; 8 nucleotides agree with TRBD1. V gave up 5 bases and J gave up 9 bases; unmatched junction bases: 13. Germline V lookup: CDR1 SGHRS, CDR2 YFSETQ. The CDR3 length is 15 residues. Based on the CDR3 plus reference TRBV5-1 and TRBJ2-1, the full variable domain is KAGVTQTPRYLIKTRGQQVTLSCSPISGHRSVSWYQQTPGQGLQFLFEYFSETQRNKGNFPGRFSGRQFSNSRSEMNVSTLELGDSALYLCASSPGGSVGSEQFFGPGTRLTVL.

The CDR3, as DNA: TGCGCCAGCAGCTTGAGTGACCGGGCGGGCGAAAAACTGTTTTTT. Its protein product is CASSLSDRAGEKLFF. This sequence joins TRBV5-1 and TRBJ1-4; D call uncertain. With 1 base removed from V and 8 bases from J, the gap between germline ends came to 15 bases. The germline gives CDR1 SGHRS, CDR2 YFSETQ. CDR3 length equals 15 residues.

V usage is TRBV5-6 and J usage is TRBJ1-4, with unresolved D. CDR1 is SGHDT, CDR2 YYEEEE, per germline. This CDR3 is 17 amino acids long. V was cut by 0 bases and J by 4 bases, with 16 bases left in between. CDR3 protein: CASSLGLTWTRNEKLFF. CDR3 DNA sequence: TGTGCCAGCAGCTTGGGGCTCACTTGGACGCGTAATGAAAAACTGTTTTTT.

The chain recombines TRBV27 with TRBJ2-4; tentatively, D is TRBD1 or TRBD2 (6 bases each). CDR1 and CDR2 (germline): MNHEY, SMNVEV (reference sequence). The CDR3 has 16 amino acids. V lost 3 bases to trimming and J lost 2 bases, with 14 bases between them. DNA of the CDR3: TGTGCCAGCAGTTTTGGTGGGGGGCACCCCAAAAACATTCAGTACTTC. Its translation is CASSFGGGHPKNIQYF.

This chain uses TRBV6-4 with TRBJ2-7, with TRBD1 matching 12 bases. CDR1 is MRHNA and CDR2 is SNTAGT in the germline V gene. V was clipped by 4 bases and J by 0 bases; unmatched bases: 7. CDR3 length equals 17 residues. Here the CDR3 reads CASSGGQGANHSYEQYF. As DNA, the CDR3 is TGTGCCAGCAGTGGGGGACAGGGGGCTAATCACTCCTACGAGCAGTACTTC.

For the CDR3, the DNA is TGTGCCAGCAGCTTGGCTAGGAGGCGGGAGGCCGAACTTATGACAGATACGCAGTATTTT. Its protein is CASSLARRREAELMTDTQYF. The chain uses TRBV5-5 and TRBJ2-3; TRBD2 matches 8 bases. V dropped 0 bases and J dropped 3; count of bases not matched to a gene: 18. The CDR3 loop spans 20 amino acids. CDR1 is SGHKS and CDR2 is YYEKEE in the germline V gene (reference sequence).

The CDR3 nucleotides read TGTGCCAGCAGTCCCGAGGGACGGCCCCTCAATCAGCCCCAGCATTTT. Translating it yields CASSPEGRPLNQPQHF. The chain recombines TRBV2 with TRBJ1-5; D might be TRBD1 (5 bases). Germline lookup yields CDR1 SNHLY and CDR2 FYNNEI. The CDR3 is made up of 16 amino acids. Trimming removed 5 bases at V and 3 bases at J, with 17 bases between. The variable domain in full, completed from reference TRBV2 and TRBJ1-5, reads EPEVTQTPSHQVTQMGQEVILRCVPISNHLYFYWYRQILGQKVEFLVSFYNNEISEKSEIFDDQFSVERPDGSNFTLKIRSTKLEDSAMYFCASSPEGRPLNQPQHFGDGTRLSIL.

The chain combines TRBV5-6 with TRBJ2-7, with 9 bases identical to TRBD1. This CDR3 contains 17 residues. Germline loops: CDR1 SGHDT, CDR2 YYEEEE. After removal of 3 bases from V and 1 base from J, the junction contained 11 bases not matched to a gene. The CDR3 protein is CASSSRPTGGVSYEQYF. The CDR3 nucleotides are TGTGCCAGCAGCTCGAGACCCACAGGGGGCGTATCCTACGAGCAGTACTTC.

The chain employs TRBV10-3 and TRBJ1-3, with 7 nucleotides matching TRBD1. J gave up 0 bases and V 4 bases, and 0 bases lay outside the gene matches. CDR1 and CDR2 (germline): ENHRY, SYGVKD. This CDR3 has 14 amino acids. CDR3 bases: TGTGCCATCAGTGGGACAGGCTCTGGAAACACCATATATTTT. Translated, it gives CAISGTGSGNTIYF.

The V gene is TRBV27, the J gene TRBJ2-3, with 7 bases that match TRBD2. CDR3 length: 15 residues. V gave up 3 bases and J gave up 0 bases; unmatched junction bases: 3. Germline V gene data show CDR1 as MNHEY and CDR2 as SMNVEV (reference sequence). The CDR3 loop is CASSFVGRSTDTQYF. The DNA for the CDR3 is TGTGCCAGCAGTTTTGTCGGGAGGAGCACAGATACGCAGTATTTT.

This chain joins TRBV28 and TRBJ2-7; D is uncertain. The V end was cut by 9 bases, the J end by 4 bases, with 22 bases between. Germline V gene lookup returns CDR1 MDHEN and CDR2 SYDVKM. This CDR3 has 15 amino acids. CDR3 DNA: TGTGCCAGTCCACGCCTTAAGGAGTTCCTTTACGAGCAGTACTTC. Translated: CASPRLKEFLYEQYF. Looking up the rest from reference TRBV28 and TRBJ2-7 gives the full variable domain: DVKVTQSSRYLVKRTGEKVFLECVQDMDHENMFWYRQDPGLGLRLIYFSYDVKMKEKGDIPEGYSVSREKKERFSLILESASTNQTSMYLCASPRLKEFLYEQYFGPGTRLTVT.

In DNA form, the CDR3 reads TGTGCCAGCAGTTTATCCAGGTTGCGGCAAGAGACCCAGTACTTC. Residues: CASSLSRLRQETQYF. The V and J genes are TRBV28 and TRBJ2-5; D unclear. The CDR3 totals 15 residues. Germline values: CDR1 MDHEN, CDR2 SYDVKM. Trimming stripped 1 base from V and 2 bases from J, with 11 bases between.

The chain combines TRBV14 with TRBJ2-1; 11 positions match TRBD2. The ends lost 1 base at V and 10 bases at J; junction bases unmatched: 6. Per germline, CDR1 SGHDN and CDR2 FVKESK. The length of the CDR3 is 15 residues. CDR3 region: CASSQVTSGSYEQFF. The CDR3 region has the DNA TGTGCCAGCAGCCAAGTCACTAGCGGGAGCTACGAGCAGTTCTTC.

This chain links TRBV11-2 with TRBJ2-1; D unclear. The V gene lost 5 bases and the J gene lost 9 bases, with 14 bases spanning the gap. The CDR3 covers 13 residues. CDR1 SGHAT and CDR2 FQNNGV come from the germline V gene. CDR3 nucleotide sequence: TGTGCCAGCAGCCCCGAAGCTACAGCTGAGCAGTTCTTC. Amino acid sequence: CASSPEATAEQFF.

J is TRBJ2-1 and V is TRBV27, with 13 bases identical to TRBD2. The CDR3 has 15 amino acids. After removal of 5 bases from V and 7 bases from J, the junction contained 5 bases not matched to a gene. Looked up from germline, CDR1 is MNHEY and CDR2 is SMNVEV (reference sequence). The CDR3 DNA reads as TGTGCCAGCAGTCCCCGGACTAGCGGGAGAAATGAGCAGTTCTTC. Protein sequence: CASSPRTSGRNEQFF.

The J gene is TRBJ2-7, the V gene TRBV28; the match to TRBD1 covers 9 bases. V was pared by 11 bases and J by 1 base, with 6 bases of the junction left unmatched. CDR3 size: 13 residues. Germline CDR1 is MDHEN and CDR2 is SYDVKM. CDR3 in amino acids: CAYAGTGSYEQYF. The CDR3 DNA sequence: TGTGCCTACGCCGGGACAGGGTCCTACGAGCAGTACTTC.

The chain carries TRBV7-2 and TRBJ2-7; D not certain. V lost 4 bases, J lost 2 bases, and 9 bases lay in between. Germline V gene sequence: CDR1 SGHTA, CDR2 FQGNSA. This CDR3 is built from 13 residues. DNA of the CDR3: TGTGCCAGCAGCTCCACAGTAGCCTACGAGCAGTACTTC. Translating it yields CASSSTVAYEQYF.

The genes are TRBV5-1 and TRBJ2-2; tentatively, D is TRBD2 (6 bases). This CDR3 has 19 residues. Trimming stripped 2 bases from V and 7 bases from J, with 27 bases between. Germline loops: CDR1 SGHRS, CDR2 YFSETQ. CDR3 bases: TGCGCCAGCAGCTTTGAACCCTCCGGGACGAGTGGGGGGTTCGGGGAGCTGTTTTTT. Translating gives CASSFEPSGTSGGFGELFF.

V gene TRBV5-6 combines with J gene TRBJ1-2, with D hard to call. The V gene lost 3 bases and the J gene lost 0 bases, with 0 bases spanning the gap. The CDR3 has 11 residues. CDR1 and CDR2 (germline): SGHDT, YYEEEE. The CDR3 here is CASSSNYGYTF. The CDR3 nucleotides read TGTGCCAGCAGCTCTAACTATGGCTACACCTTC.

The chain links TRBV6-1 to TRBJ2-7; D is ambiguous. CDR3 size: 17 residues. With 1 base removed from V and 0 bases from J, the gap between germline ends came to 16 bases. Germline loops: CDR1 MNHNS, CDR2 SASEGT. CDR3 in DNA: TGTGCCAGCAGTGAAGAAGTACGTCGGGTATCCTCCTACGAGCAGTACTTC. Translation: CASSEEVRRVSSYEQYF.

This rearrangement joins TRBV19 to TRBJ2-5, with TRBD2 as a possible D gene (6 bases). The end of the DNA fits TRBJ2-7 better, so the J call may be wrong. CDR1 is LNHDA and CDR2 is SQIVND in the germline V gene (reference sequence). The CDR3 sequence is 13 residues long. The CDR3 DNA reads TGTGCCAGTAGTGGGACTTTCTCCTACGAGCAGTACTTC. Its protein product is CASSGTFSYEQYF.

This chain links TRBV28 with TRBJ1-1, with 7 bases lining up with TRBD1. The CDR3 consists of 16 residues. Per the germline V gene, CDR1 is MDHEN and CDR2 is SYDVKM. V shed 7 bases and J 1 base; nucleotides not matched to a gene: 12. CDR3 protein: CASNPTGLIPNTEAFF. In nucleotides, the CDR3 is TGTGCCAGCAACCCGACAGGGTTGATCCCGAACACTGAAGCTTTCTTT. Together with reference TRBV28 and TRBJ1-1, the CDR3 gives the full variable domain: DVKVTQSSRYLVKRTGEKVFLECVQDMDHENMFWYRQDPGLGLRLIYFSYDVKMKEKGDIPEGYSVSREKKERFSLILESASTNQTSMYLCASNPTGLIPNTEAFFGQGTRLTVV.

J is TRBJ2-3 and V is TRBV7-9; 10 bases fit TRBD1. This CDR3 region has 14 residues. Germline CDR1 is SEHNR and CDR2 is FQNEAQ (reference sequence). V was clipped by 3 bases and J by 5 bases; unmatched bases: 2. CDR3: CASSFDRGLDTQYF. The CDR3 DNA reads TGTGCCAGCAGCTTCGACAGGGGGCTAGATACGCAGTATTTT.

CDR3 amino acids: CAIGSGTYEQYF. CDR3 sequence (DNA): TGTGCCATTGGTAGCGGGACCTACGAGCAGTACTTC. The chain joins TRBV10-3 to TRBJ2-7; 8 bases are a match to TRBD2. V dropped 9 bases and J dropped 2; count of bases not matched to a gene: 3. Germline assignment: CDR1 ENHRY and CDR2 SYGVKD. The CDR3 consists of 12 residues.

Written as DNA, the CDR3 is TGTGCCAGCAATGGGACGTCTCACAATGAGCAGTTCTTC. Its translation: CASNGTSHNEQFF. J is TRBJ2-1 and V is TRBV6-1, with D perhaps given as TRBD1 or TRBD2 (5 bases each). The germline CDR1 and CDR2 sequences are MNHNS and SASEGT. This CDR3 spans 13 amino acids. Trimming removed 7 bases at V and 5 bases at J, with 12 bases between.